This entry is about one TCR beta chain. The source of the sample is a study of T cell responses to AZD1222 COVID-19 vaccine. Generated by immunoSEQ multiplex PCR, the TCRdb table keeps only in-frame clones and is missing some. This sample has roughly 200,000 clones, with approximately 93% found just once. The CDR3 extends over 12 amino acids. Germline V gives CDR1 SGHDN, CDR2 FVKESK. The V end was cut by 4 bases, the J end by 6 bases, with 9 bases between. This receptor was obtained from an adult who received the AZD1222 COVID-19 vaccine. The sequencing here drew on peripheral blood, taken 28 days after the second AZD1222 dose. V usage is TRBV14 and J usage is TRBJ1-2; maybe TRBD1 (6 bases). The CDR3 is CASSRAGDGYTF. The CDR3 DNA sequence: TGTGCCAGCAGCCGGGCAGGGGATGGCTACACCTTC.